This TCR beta chain stems from a study of Ad26.COV2.S vaccination and SARS-CoV-2 variants. Study-wide context: Trial arm assignment for the donor was COV1001 Ad26.COV2.S. Into the muscle, Ad26.COV2.S was dosed once or twice, 56 days apart.

Data came from immunoSEQ multiplex PCR; TCRdb stores just in-frame clones and leaves some out. The sample consists of 350,000 to 500,000 clones, more than 75% of them appearing once. Described treatment: roughly 20 received Ad26.COV2.S at low or high dose, single or two shots; a few received placebo; per-sample allocation not given. Collection of the samples took place on day 63 after the first injection of vaccine or placebo. Germline V gene data show CDR1 as SGHDT and CDR2 as YYEEEE. The V end was cut by 0 bases, the J end by 2 bases, with 8 bases between. The CDR3 totals 14 residues. The receptor was derived from a person aged 18 to 59 who received the Ad26.COV2.S COVID-19 vaccine or a placebo. J is TRBJ1-2 and V is TRBV5-6; D is unresolved. The sample in question was peripheral blood, obtained in a trial of Ad26.COV2.S vaccine versus placebo. This CDR3 reads CASSLDVVNYGYTF. The CDR3 DNA reads as TGTGCCAGCAGCTTGGATGTCGTCAACTATGGCTACACCTTC.